The rows below give T cell receptor beta chains drawn from one sample of a study of blood T cell repertoires in COVID-19. Libraries were prepared by immunoSEQ multiplex PCR; TCRdb keeps only in-frame clonotypes and omits some of them. This sample yields about 60,000 clones, of which 75% to 90% are seen a single time; roughly 15% belongs to the top ten. The sample taken for sequencing was peripheral blood. These receptors were taken from a human donor in a cohort sampled during active COVID-19. The CDR3 runs from the conserved cysteine through the conserved F or W. D genes are given only for firm matches. Expanded clones are given a class, and other clones once, few, many or no size at all.

CDR3 length: 13
clone size: -
D gene: -
J gene: TRBJ2-5
V gene: TRBV5-1
CDR3 DNA: TGCGCCAGCAGGATGTTAGCGCAGGAGACCCAGTACTTC
CDR3 protein: CASRMLAQETQYF

CDR3 length: 15
clone size: -
D gene: -
J gene: TRBJ1-4
V gene: TRBV6-5
CDR3 DNA: TGTGCCAGCAGTTACCAAGGGGGACCGAATGAAAAACTGTTTTTT
CDR3 protein: CASSYQGGPNEKLFF

CDR3 length: 13
clone size: -
D gene: -
J gene: TRBJ1-5
V gene: TRBV12-3/TRBV12-4
CDR3 DNA: TGTGCCAGCAGAGGGCGAAGCGGGCAGCCCCAGCATTTT
CDR3 protein: CASRGRSGQPQHF

CDR3 length: 17
clone size: -
D gene: -
J gene: TRBJ1-6
V gene: TRBV7-7
CDR3 DNA: TGTGCTAGCAGCTTAGTCGCGACGGAGGGGTGTAATTCACCCCTCCACTTT
CDR3 protein: CASSLVATEGCNSPLHF

CDR3 length: 16
clone size: once
D gene: TRBD1
J gene: TRBJ1-6
V gene: TRBV6-4
CDR3 DNA: TGTGCCAGCAGAGCCGGGACAGGGTATAACAATTCACCCCTCCACTTT
CDR3 protein: CASRAGTGYNNSPLHF

CDR3 length: 17
clone size: -
D gene: TRBD1
J gene: TRBJ1-1
V gene: TRBV6-4
CDR3 DNA: TGTGCCAGCAAGCGACAGTTTAAACAGGGGCGAAACACTGAAGCTTTCTTT
CDR3 protein: CASKRQFKQGRNTEAFF

CDR3 length: 16
clone size: -
D gene: TRBD2
J gene: TRBJ2-2
V gene: TRBV6-1
CDR3 DNA: TGTGCCAGCAGAGAACGGACTAGCGGGACCACCGGGGAGCTGTTTTTT
CDR3 protein: CASRERTSGTTGELFF

CDR3 length: 15
clone size: -
D gene: TRBD1
J gene: TRBJ1-1
V gene: TRBV5-4
CDR3 DNA: TGTGCCAGCAGCTTTAGGACAGGTTTGAACACTGAAGCTTTCTTT
CDR3 protein: CASSFRTGLNTEAFF

CDR3 length: 20
clone size: -
D gene: TRBD2
J gene: TRBJ2-1
V gene: TRBV3-1/TRBV3-2
CDR3 DNA: TGTGCCAGCAGCCAAGATATGACTAGCGGGAGGGTGGGGATATTCAATGAGCAGTTCTTC
CDR3 protein: CASSQDMTSGRVGIFNEQFF

CDR3 length: 13
clone size: -
D gene: -
J gene: TRBJ1-1
V gene: TRBV27
CDR3 DNA: TGTGCCAGCAGTTTACAGGGGAACACTGAAGCTTTCTTT
CDR3 protein: CASSLQGNTEAFF

CDR3 length: 14
clone size: -
D gene: TRBD1
J gene: TRBJ1-4
V gene: TRBV19
CDR3 DNA: TGTGCCAGTAGCCCGGGACAGCCGAATGAAAAACTGTTTTTT
CDR3 protein: CASSPGQPNEKLFF

CDR3 length: 16
clone size: -
D gene: -
J gene: TRBJ2-3
V gene: TRBV24-1
CDR3 DNA: TGTGCCACCAGTGTAAAGGGACTGGGACGCACAGATACGCAGTATTTT
CDR3 protein: CATSVKGLGRTDTQYF

CDR3 length: 15
clone size: -
D gene: -
J gene: TRBJ1-2
V gene: TRBV11-2
CDR3 DNA: TGTGCCAGCAGCTTTACCAGGACAGCGGACTATGGCTACACCTTC
CDR3 protein: CASSFTRTADYGYTF

CDR3 length: 14
clone size: few
D gene: -
J gene: TRBJ2-5
V gene: TRBV2
CDR3 DNA: TGTGCCAGCAGGGGAGGGGGAGGACAAGAGACCCAGTACTTC
CDR3 protein: CASRGGGGQETQYF

CDR3 length: 14
clone size: -
D gene: -
J gene: TRBJ1-2
V gene: TRBV5-4
CDR3 DNA: TGTGCCAGCAGCTTGGACAGGAGCTCAGACGGCTACACCTTC
CDR3 protein: CASSLDRSSDGYTF

CDR3 length: 15
clone size: -
D gene: -
J gene: TRBJ2-2
V gene: TRBV2
CDR3 DNA: TGTGCCAGCAGTGAGGCCAGGGGTTTATCCGGGGAGCTGTTTTTT
CDR3 protein: CASSEARGLSGELFF

CDR3 length: 22
clone size: -
D gene: TRBD2
J gene: TRBJ2-3
V gene: TRBV3-1/TRBV3-2
CDR3 DNA: TGTGCCAGCAGCCCTCCACCTCCCGGGACTAGCGGGGGGGCCCCGAACACAGATACGCAGTATTTT
CDR3 protein: CASSPPPPGTSGGAPNTDTQYF

CDR3 length: 14
clone size: -
D gene: -
J gene: TRBJ1-2
V gene: TRBV3-1/TRBV3-2
CDR3 DNA: TGTGCCAGCAGCCAAGATCTAGGTTATTCGGGCTACACCTTC
CDR3 protein: CASSQDLGYSGYTF

CDR3 length: 15
clone size: -
D gene: TRBD1
J gene: TRBJ2-1
V gene: TRBV9
CDR3 DNA: TGTGCCAGCAGCGTGGTACAGGGGGTTAACAATGAGCAGTTCTTC
CDR3 protein: CASSVVQGVNNEQFF

CDR3 length: 15
clone size: -
D gene: -
J gene: TRBJ2-2
V gene: TRBV24-1
CDR3 DNA: TGTGCCACCAGTGACCAGGGGCATAACACCGGGGAGCTGTTTTTT
CDR3 protein: CATSDQGHNTGELFF

CDR3 length: 15
clone size: -
D gene: -
J gene: TRBJ2-2
V gene: TRBV5-1
CDR3 DNA: TGCGCCAGCAGCAAAGGGACATATAACACCGGGGAGCTGTTTTTT
CDR3 protein: CASSKGTYNTGELFF

CDR3 length: 14
clone size: -
D gene: -
J gene: TRBJ1-2
V gene: TRBV6-5
CDR3 DNA: TGTGCCAGCAGTTACCAGGAGGGTCACTATGGCTACACCTTC
CDR3 protein: CASSYQEGHYGYTF

CDR3 length: 17
clone size: -
D gene: TRBD2
J gene: TRBJ2-1
V gene: TRBV4-1
CDR3 DNA: TGCGCCAGCAGCTACGACCTGGCGTTAGCGGGAGACAATGAGCAGTTCTTC
CDR3 protein: CASSYDLALAGDNEQFF

CDR3 length: 15
clone size: -
D gene: -
J gene: TRBJ1-1
V gene: TRBV28
CDR3 DNA: TGTGCCAGCAGTTTAGTGAACAGGGTCGACACTGAAGCTTTCTTT
CDR3 protein: CASSLVNRVDTEAFF

CDR3 length: 14
clone size: -
D gene: TRBD1
J gene: TRBJ1-4
V gene: TRBV6-5
CDR3 DNA: TGTGCCAGCGGAGGATCCGGGACAGGGCTAAAACTGTTTTTT
CDR3 protein: CASGGSGTGLKLFF

CDR3 length: 16
clone size: -
D gene: TRBD1
J gene: TRBJ1-6
V gene: TRBV5-8
CDR3 DNA: TGTGCCAGCAGCTTGGCTCCTCGACAGGGGAATTCACCCCTCCACTTT
CDR3 protein: CASSLAPRQGNSPLHF

CDR3 length: 14
clone size: -
D gene: -
J gene: TRBJ2-2
V gene: TRBV10-1
CDR3 DNA: TGCGCCAGCAGTGTCGGGGGAGTTCCCGGGGAGCTGTTTTTT
CDR3 protein: CASSVGGVPGELFF

CDR3 length: 15
clone size: -
D gene: -
J gene: TRBJ1-5
V gene: TRBV10-3
CDR3 DNA: TGTGCCATCAGTGAGAAGAGAGGTTGGCGTCAGCCCCAGCATTTT
CDR3 protein: CAISEKRGWRQPQHF

CDR3 length: 13
clone size: once
D gene: -
J gene: TRBJ1-2
V gene: TRBV30
CDR3 DNA: TGTGCCTGGAGTGGCAGGGTTCTCTATGGCTACACCTTC
CDR3 protein: CAWSGRVLYGYTF

CDR3 length: 15
clone size: -
D gene: -
J gene: TRBJ1-5
V gene: TRBV6-1
CDR3 DNA: TGTGCCAGCAGTGAAGCCGGCGGAGGGGATCAGCCCCAGCATTTT
CDR3 protein: CASSEAGGGDQPQHF

CDR3 length: 14
clone size: -
D gene: -
J gene: TRBJ1-2
V gene: TRBV7-8
CDR3 DNA: TGTGCCAGCAGCTTAGGAGGAGGCAACTATGGCTACACCTTC
CDR3 protein: CASSLGGGNYGYTF

CDR3 length: 14
clone size: -
D gene: -
J gene: TRBJ1-1
V gene: TRBV3-1/TRBV3-2
CDR3 DNA: TGTGCCAGCAGCCCTAGACAGTGGAACACTGAAGCTTTCTTT
CDR3 protein: CASSPRQWNTEAFF

CDR3 length: 14
clone size: -
D gene: TRBD2
J gene: TRBJ2-1
V gene: TRBV30
CDR3 DNA: TGTGCCTGGAGACTAGCGGGATCGTCGAATGAGCAGTTCTTC
CDR3 protein: CAWRLAGSSNEQFF

CDR3 length: 16
clone size: -
D gene: -
J gene: TRBJ1-2
V gene: TRBV6-5
CDR3 DNA: TGTGCCAGCAGTTACTCGGCCAGGCGACCTAACTATGGCTACACCTTC
CDR3 protein: CASSYSARRPNYGYTF

CDR3 length: 15
clone size: -
D gene: TRBD1
J gene: TRBJ2-7
V gene: TRBV6-9
CDR3 DNA: TGTGCCAGCAGTTGGGACAGGCCAAGCTCCTACGAGCAGTACTTC
CDR3 protein: CASSWDRPSSYEQYF

CDR3 length: 15
clone size: -
D gene: TRBD2
J gene: TRBJ2-5
V gene: TRBV5-1
CDR3 DNA: TGCGCCAGCAGCCTGATAGCGGGAGGGCCCGAGACCCAGTACTTC
CDR3 protein: CASSLIAGGPETQYF

CDR3 length: 15
clone size: -
D gene: TRBD1
J gene: TRBJ1-2
V gene: TRBV2
CDR3 DNA: TGTGCCAGCAGTGCCGGGACAGGGGAAGTCTATGGCTACACCTTC
CDR3 protein: CASSAGTGEVYGYTF

CDR3 length: 15
clone size: -
D gene: -
J gene: TRBJ1-3
V gene: TRBV6-5
CDR3 DNA: TGTGCCAGCAGTTACTCGGGGGCCTCTGGAAACACCATATATTTT
CDR3 protein: CASSYSGASGNTIYF

CDR3 length: 15
clone size: -
D gene: TRBD2
J gene: TRBJ2-1
V gene: TRBV5-1
CDR3 DNA: TGCGCCAGCAGCCCGTTGGGACTAGCCTACAATGAGCAGTTCTTC
CDR3 protein: CASSPLGLAYNEQFF

CDR3 length: 15
clone size: -
D gene: TRBD2
J gene: TRBJ2-7
V gene: TRBV5-6
CDR3 DNA: TGTGCCAGCAGCCCGGGGCCTAGCGGTACCTACGAGCAGTACTTC
CDR3 protein: CASSPGPSGTYEQYF

CDR3 length: 16
clone size: -
D gene: TRBD2
J gene: TRBJ2-7
V gene: TRBV11-2
CDR3 DNA: TGTGCCAGCAGCTTAGGAGGTCTAGCGGGAGTATTCGAGCAGTACTTC
CDR3 protein: CASSLGGLAGVFEQYF

CDR3 length: 15
clone size: -
D gene: TRBD1
J gene: TRBJ1-5
V gene: TRBV18
CDR3 DNA: TGTGCCAGCTCATCGACAGGGGTAAGCTCTCAGCCCCAGCATTTT
CDR3 protein: CASSSTGVSSQPQHF